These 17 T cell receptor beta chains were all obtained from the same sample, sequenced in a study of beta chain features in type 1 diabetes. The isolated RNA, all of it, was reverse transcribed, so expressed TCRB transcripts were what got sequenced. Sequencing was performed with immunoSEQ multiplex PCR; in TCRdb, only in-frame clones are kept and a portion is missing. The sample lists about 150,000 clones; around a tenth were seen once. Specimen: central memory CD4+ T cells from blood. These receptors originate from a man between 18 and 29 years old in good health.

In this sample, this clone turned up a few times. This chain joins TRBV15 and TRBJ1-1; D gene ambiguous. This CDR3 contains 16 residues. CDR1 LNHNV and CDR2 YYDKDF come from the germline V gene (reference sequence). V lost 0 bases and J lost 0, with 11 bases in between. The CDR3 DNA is TGTGCCACCAGCAGAGATGGCAGCACTATGAACACTGAAGCTTTCTTT. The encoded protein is CATSRDGSTMNTEAFF.

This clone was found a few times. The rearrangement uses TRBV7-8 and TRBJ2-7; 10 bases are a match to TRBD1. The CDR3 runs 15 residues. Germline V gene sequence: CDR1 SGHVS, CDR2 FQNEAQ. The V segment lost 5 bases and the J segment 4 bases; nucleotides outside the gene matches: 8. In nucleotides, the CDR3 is TGTGCCAGCAGCCCCGGCCGGGACAGGGGTTACGAGCAGTACTTC. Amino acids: CASSPGRDRGYEQYF.

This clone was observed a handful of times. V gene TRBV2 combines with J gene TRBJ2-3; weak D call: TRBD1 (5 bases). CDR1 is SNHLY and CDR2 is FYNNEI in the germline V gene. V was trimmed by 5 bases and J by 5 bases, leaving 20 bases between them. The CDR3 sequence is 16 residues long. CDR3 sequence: CASSSMGKGREDTQYF. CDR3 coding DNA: TGTGCCAGCAGTTCCATGGGGAAGGGGCGAGAAGATACGCAGTATTTT.

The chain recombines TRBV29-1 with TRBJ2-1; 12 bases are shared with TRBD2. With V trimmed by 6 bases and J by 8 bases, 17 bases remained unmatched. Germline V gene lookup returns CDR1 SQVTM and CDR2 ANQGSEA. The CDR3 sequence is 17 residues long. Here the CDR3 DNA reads TGCAGCGTCAGCAGGGTATCTAGCGGGGGGGCCTCTGATGAGCAGTTCTTC. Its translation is CSVSRVSSGGASDEQFF.

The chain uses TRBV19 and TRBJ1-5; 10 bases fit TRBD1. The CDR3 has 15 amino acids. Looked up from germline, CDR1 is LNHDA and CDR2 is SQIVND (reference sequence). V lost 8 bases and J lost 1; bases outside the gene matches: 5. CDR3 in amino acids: CASADRGGSNQPQHF. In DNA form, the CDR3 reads TGTGCCAGTGCGGACAGGGGGGGAAGCAATCAGCCCCAGCATTTT.

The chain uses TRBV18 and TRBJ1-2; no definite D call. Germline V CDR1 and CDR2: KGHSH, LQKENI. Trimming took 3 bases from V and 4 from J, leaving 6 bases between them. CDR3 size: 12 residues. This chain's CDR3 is CASSPEGYGYTF. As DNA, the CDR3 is TGTGCCAGCTCACCGGAGGGCTATGGCTACACCTTC.

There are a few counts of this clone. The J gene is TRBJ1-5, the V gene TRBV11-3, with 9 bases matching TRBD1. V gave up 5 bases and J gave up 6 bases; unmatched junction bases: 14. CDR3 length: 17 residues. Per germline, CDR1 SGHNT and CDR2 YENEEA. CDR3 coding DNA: TGTGCCAGCAGCAAGAATTGGGACAGGGTTTATCTTCAGCCCCAGCATTTT. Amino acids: CASSKNWDRVYLQPQHF.

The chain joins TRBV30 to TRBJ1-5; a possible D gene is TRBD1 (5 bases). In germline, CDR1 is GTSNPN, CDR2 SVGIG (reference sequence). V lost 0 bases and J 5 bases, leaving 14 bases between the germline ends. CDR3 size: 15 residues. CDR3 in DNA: TGTGCCTGGAGTGTTAGGCAGGGAATCGATCAGCCCCAGCATTTT. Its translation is CAWSVRQGIDQPQHF.

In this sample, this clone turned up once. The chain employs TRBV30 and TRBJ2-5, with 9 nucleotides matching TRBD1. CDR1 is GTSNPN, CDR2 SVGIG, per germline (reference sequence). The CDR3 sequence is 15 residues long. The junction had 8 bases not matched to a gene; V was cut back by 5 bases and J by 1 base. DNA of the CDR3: TGTGCCTGGGCCCCAGGACAGGGGAGCCAAGAGACCCAGTACTTC. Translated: CAWAPGQGSQETQYF.

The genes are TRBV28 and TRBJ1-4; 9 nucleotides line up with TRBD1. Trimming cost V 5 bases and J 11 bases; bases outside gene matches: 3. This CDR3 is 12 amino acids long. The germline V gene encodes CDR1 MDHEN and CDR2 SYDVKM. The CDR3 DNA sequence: TGTGCCAGCAGTGATGACAGGGGGAAACTGTTTTTT. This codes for CASSDDRGKLFF.

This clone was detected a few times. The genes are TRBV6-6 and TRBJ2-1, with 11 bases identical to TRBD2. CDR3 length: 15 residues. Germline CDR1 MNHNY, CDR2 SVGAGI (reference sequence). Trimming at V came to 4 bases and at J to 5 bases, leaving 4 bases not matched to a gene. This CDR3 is CASSSLAGGNNEQFF. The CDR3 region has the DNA TGTGCCAGCAGTTCCTTAGCGGGGGGGAACAATGAGCAGTTCTTC.

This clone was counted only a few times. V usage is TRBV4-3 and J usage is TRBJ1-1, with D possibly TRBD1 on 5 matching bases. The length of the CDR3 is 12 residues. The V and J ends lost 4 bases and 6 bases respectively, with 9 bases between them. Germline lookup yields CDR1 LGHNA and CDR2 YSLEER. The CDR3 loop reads CASSRRGSEAFF. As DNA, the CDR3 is TGCGCCAGCAGCCGGCGGGGGTCTGAAGCTTTCTTT.

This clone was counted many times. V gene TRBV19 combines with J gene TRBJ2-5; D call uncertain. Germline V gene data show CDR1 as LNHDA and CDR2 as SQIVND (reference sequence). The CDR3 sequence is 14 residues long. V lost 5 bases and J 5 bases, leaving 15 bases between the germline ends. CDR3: CASSAPGPTETQYF. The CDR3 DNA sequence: TGTGCCAGTAGTGCACCGGGTCCTACGGAGACCCAGTACTTC. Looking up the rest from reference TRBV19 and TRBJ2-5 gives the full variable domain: DGGITQSPKYLFRKEGQNVTLSCEQNLNHDAMYWYRQDPGQGLRLIYYSQIVNDFQKGDIAEGYSVSREKKESFPLTVTSAQKNPTAFYLCASSAPGPTETQYFGPGTRLLVL.

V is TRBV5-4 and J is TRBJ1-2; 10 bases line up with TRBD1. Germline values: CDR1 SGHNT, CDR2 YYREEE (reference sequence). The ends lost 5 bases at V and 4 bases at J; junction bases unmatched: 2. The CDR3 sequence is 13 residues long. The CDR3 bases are TGTGCCAGCAGAAGGACAGGGGGCTATGGCTACACCTTC. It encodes CASRRTGGYGYTF.

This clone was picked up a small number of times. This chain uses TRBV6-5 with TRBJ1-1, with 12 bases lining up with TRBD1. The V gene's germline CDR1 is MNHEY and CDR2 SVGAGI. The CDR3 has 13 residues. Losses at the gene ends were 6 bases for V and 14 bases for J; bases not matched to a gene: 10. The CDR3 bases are TGTGCCAGCAGGGGGACAGGGGGCCGGGAAGGGTTCTTT. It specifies CASRGTGGREGFF.

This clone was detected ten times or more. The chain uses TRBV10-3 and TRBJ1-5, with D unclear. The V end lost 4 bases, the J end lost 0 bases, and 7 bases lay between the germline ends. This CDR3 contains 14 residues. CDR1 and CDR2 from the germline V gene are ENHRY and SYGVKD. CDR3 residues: CAISGSNSNQPQHF. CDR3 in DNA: TGTGCCATCAGTGGGAGCAATAGCAATCAGCCCCAGCATTTT.

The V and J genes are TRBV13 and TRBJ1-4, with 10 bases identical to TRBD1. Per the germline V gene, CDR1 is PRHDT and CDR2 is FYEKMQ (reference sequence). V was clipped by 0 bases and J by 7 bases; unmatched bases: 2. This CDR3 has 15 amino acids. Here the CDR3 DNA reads TGTGCCAGCAGCTTAGGTGGGACAGGGGTTGAAAAACTGTTTTTT. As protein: CASSLGGTGVEKLFF.